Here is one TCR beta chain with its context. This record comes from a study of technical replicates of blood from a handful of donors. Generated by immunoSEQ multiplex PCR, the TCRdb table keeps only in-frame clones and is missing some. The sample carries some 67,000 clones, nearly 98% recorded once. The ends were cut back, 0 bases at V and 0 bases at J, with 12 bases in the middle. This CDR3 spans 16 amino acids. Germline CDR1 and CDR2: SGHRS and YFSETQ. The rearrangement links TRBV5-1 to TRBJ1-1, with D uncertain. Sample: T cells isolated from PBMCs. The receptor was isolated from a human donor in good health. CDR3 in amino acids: CASSLGARSLNTEAFF. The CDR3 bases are TGCGCCAGCAGCTTGGGGGCCCGGTCTTTGAACACTGAAGCTTTCTTT.